This section outlines one TCR beta chain sequence together with its context. This record comes from a study of CD8 T cells in Susac syndrome. It was with random hexamers that roughly 0.5 to 1 ug RNA was reverse transcribed. TCRdb analysed the immunoSEQ multiplex PCR reads with MiXCR anew, one entry per CDR3 protein. This table has around 200,000 distinct CDR3 sequences, 95% appearing once. Trimming left V 4 bases short and J 2 bases short, with 9 bases between. CDR3 size: 13 residues. Germline V gene sequence: CDR1 SGHRS, CDR2 YFSETQ. The sample comprised CD4+ T cells from PBMCs. This chain links TRBV5-1 with TRBJ2-5, with D uncertain. The TCR comes from a human donor with multiple sclerosis. CDR3 bases: TGCGCCAGCAGCGACGGACGGCAAGAGACCCAGTACTTC. It is translated as CASSDGRQETQYF.